This T cell receptor (beta chain) was sequenced for a study of blood T cell repertoires in COVID-19. Germline loops: CDR1 SEHNR, CDR2 FQNEAQ (reference sequence). Trimming at V came to 6 bases and at J to 8 bases, leaving 9 bases not matched to a gene. The CDR3 length is 14 residues. The assay was immunoSEQ multiplex PCR, and TCRdb's table has in-frame clones only and misses some. This table has 540,000 or so clones, 70% to 90% appearing once. This sequence originates from a woman in her fifties or sixties with COVID-19, enrolled during active disease. The sample consisted of peripheral blood. The V gene is TRBV7-9, the J gene TRBJ2-1; 8 bases line up with TRBD2. CDR3 in DNA: TGTGCCAGCAGATCCGGGACTAGTAGGGATGAGCAGTTCTTC. Amino acid sequence: CASRSGTSRDEQFF.